The text below deals with one T cell receptor beta chain. Its antigen is still unknown. Trimming took 2 bases from V and 2 from J; bases not matched to a gene: 12. The CDR3 is 20 amino acids. CDR1 is LGHNA and CDR2 is YSLEER in the germline V gene. The source of the sample is a study of cytomegalovirus exposure and HLA in healthy donors. Study overall: Earlier sequencing of 150 million to 200 million T cells yielded under 120 million unique TCR beta sequences. General observations from the study: In a later analysis, a missense DCLRE1C variant was linked to TCR beta V- and J-gene trimming. Researchers reportedly found TCR beta sequences accurately predicted most subjects' HLA-A and HLA-B alleles.

The PCR ran on 60 Vbeta and 13 Jbeta primers. Only in-frame clones appear in the TCRdb table, and some are missing; sequencing was by immunoSEQ multiplex PCR. The table includes around 93,000 clones, approximately 83% detected once. This receptor was taken from a man in his forties or fifties in good health and CMV-seronegative. The chain is built from TRBV4-3 and TRBJ2-3; TRBD2 agrees at 14 bases. The material sequenced was PBMCs. CDR3 protein: CASSQTTPTSGRANTDTQYF. CDR3 coding DNA: TGCGCCAGCAGCCAAACGACCCCGACTAGCGGGAGGGCCAACACAGATACGCAGTATTTT.